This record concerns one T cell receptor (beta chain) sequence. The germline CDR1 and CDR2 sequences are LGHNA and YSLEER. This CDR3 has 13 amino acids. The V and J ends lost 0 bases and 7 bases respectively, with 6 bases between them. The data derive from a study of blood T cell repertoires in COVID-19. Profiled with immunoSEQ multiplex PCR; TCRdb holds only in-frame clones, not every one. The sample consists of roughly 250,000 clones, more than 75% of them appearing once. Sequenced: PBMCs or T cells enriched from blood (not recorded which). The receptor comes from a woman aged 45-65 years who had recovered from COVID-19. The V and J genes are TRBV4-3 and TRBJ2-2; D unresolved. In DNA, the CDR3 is TGCGCCAGCAGCCAAGAACTTTTCGGGGAGCTGTTTTTT. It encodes CASSQELFGELFF.